This TCR beta chain was found in a study of cytomegalovirus exposure and HLA in healthy donors. The PCR was carried out with 60 Vbeta primers and 13 Jbeta primers. Method: immunoSEQ multiplex PCR; TCRdb's copy keeps in-frame clones and lacks some. Here the sample spans roughly 170,000 clones, 80% to 90% being singletons. J lost 6 bases, V lost 7 bases, and 12 bases had no gene match. CDR3 length: 16 amino acids. CDR1 MGHRA and CDR2 YSYEKL come from the germline V gene. Study-wide findings and caveats: Through in vitro validation, three CMV-associated chains were shown to be specific for CMV antigens.

Turning to this clone: Its target is not known.

The source material was PBMCs. The source is a girl under 18 in good health and CMV-seropositive. V and J are TRBV4-1 and TRBJ2-1; 10 bases line up with TRBD1. CDR3 bases: TGCGCCAGCACCCGGGGGGGGACAGGGGATCGCAATGAGCAGTTCTTC. Protein: CASTRGGTGDRNEQFF.